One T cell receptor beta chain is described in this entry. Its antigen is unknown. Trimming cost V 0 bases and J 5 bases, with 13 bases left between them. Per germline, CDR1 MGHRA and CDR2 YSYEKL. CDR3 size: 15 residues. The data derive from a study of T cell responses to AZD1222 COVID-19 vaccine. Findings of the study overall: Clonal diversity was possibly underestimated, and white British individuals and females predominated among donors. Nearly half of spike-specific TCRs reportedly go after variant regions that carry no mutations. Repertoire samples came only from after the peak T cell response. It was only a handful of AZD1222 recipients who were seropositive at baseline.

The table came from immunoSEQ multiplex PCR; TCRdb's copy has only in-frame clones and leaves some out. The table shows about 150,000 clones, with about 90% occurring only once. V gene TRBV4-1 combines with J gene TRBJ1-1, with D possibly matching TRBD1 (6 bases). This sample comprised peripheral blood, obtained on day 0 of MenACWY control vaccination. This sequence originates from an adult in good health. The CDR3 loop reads CASSQDTGARTEAFF. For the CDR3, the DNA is TGCGCCAGCAGCCAAGATACGGGGGCAAGAACTGAAGCTTTCTTT.